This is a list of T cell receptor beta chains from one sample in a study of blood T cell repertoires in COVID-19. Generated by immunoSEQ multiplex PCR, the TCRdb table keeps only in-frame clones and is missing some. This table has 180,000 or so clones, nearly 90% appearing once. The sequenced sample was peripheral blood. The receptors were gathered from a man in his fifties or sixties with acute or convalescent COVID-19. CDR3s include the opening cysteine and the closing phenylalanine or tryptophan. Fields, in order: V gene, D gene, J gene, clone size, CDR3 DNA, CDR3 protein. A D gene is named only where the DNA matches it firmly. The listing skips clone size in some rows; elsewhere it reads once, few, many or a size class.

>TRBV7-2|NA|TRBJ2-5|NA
TGTGCCAGCAGACTAATCCCACTAGGCAGCCAAGAGACCCAGTACTTC
CASRLIPLGSQETQYF
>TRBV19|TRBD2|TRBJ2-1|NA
TGTGCCAGTAGGGGACTAGCGGGAAACAATGAGCAGTTCTTC
CASRGLAGNNEQFF
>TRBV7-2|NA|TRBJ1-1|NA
TGTGCCAGCAACGTTAGACAGGCAAACACTGAAGCTTTCTTT
CASNVRQANTEAFF
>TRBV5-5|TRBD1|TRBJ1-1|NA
TGTGCCAGCCTTTTTAGGACAGGGGATATCATGAACACTGAAGCTTTCTTT
CASLFRTGDIMNTEAFF
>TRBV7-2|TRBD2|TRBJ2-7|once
TGTGCCAGCAGCTACTTTCTCCCGGGACTAGCGTCGCCCTACGAGCAGTACTTC
CASSYFLPGLASPYEQYF
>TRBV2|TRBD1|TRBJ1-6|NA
TGTGCCAGCAGCCTACAGGGGGAAAATTCACCCCTCCACTTT
CASSLQGENSPLHF
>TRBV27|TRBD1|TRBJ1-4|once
TGTGCCAGCAGTTTATCATCCCCGACAGGGATTGAAAAACTGTTTTTT
CASSLSSPTGIEKLFF
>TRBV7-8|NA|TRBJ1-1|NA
TGTGCCAGCAACAAACCTTCAGACACTGAAGCTTTCTTT
CASNKPSDTEAFF
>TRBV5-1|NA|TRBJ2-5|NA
TGCGCCAGCAGCCAGGGGCGGGAGACCCAGTACTTC
CASSQGRETQYF
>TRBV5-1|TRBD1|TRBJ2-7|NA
TGCGCCAGCAGCGGAGGGGACAGGAACTACGAGCAGTACTTC
CASSGGDRNYEQYF
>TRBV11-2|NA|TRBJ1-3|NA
TGTGCCAGCAGCTTATCCCACGGGACTGCGGGAAACACCATATATTTT
CASSLSHGTAGNTIYF
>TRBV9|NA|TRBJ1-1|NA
TGTGCCAGCAGCGCCCGTAGTGAAGCTTTCTTT
CASSARSEAFF
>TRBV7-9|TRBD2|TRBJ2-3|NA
TGTGCCAGCTCAGGGGCTAGCGGGAGACTATCTAGCACAGATACGCAGTATTTT
CASSGASGRLSSTDTQYF
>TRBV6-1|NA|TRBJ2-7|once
TGTGCCAGCAGTGGATTGGCGGGGGCCGGGACCTACGAGCAGTACTTC
CASSGLAGAGTYEQYF
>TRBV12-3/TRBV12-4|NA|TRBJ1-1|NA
TGTGCCAGCAGTTTAGTACAGGGCTATCAAGCTTTCTTT
CASSLVQGYQAFF
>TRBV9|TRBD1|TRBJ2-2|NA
TGTGCCAGCAGCCTCCTCGGGACAGCGAACACCGGGGAGCTGTTTTTT
CASSLLGTANTGELFF
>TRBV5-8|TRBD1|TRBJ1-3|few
TGTGCCAGCAGCTCTCGGACAGGTTACTTCTCTGGAAACACCATATATTTT
CASSSRTGYFSGNTIYF
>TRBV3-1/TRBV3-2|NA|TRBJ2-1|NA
TGTGCCAGCAGCCAGGGGGACAAGGAGGAGTTCTTC
CASSQGDKEEFF
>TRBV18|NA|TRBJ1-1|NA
TGTGCCAGCTCACCAAACGAGGGTGGGGACACTGAAGCTTTCTTT
CASSPNEGGDTEAFF
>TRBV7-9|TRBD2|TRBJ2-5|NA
TGTGCCAGCAGCTCCGGACTAGCGGGGATCCAAGAGACCCAGTACTTC
CASSSGLAGIQETQYF
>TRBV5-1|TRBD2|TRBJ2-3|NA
TGCGCCAGCAGCTTGGCCAGACTAGCAAGCACAGATACGCAGTATTTT
CASSLARLASTDTQYF
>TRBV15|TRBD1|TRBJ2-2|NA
TGTGCCACCAGGACGGGACAGGGAGGTGGGACCACCGGGGAGCTGTTTTTT
CATRTGQGGGTTGELFF
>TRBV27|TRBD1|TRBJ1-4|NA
TGTGCCAGCGGGGACAGTCGAGGGGAAAAACTGTTTTTT
CASGDSRGEKLFF
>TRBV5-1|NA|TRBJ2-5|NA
TGCGCCGGGTCGTTTGACATCCAAGAGACCCAGTACTTC
CAGSFDIQETQYF
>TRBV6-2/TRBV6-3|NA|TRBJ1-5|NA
TGTGCCAGCAGTTATGTTTCAGGGAATCAGCCCCAGCATTTT
CASSYVSGNQPQHF
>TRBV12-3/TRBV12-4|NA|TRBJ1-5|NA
TGTGCCAGCAGCCCCCAGGGGTCTCAGCCCCAGCATTTT
CASSPQGSQPQHF
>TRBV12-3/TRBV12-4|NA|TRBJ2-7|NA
TGTGCCAGCAGTTTAGCACAGGGAAACGAGCAGTACTTC
CASSLAQGNEQYF
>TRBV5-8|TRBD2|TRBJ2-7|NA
TGTGCCAGCAGCTTTAGCGGGAGCAGTCCCTACGAGCAGTACTTC
CASSFSGSSPYEQYF
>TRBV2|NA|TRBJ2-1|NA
TGTGCCAGCACCGTTGACAGAACCCACAATGAGCAGTTCTTC
CASTVDRTHNEQFF
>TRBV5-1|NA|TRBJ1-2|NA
TGCGCCAGCAGCCCCGGACAGACTCACTATGGCTACACCTTC
CASSPGQTHYGYTF
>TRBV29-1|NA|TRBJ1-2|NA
TGCAGCGTTGAAACTCGTGACTATGGCTACACCTTC
CSVETRDYGYTF
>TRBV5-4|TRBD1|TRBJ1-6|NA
TGTGCCAGCAGCTTGGTAGGGACAGGATTTTCACCCCTCCACTTT
CASSLVGTGFSPLHF
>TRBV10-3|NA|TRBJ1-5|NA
TGTGCCATCAGCCTGGCCTTAAATCAGCCCCAGCATTTT
CAISLALNQPQHF
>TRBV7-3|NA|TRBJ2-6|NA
TGTGCCAGCAGCTTAAGGGCTACCTCTGGGGCCAACGTCCTGACTTTC
CASSLRATSGANVLTF
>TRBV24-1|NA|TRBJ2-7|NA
TGTGCCACCAGTGATATTCTCAGCTACGAGCAGTACTTC
CATSDILSYEQYF
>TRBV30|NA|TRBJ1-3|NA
TGTGCCTGGAGTGGCAGAATCTCTGGAAACACCATATATTTT
CAWSGRISGNTIYF